These 30 T cell receptor beta chains came from one sample sequenced in a study of spatial heterogeneity in lung cancer. The time point denotes: sample taken at primary tumor resection. Unsorted whole RNA samples from tumor, nontumor lung or frozen PBMC were sequenced. TCRdb redid the calling of the 5' RACE reads with MiXCR, one entry per CDR3 protein. Of 12,000 or so distinct CDR3 sequences in the sample, approximately 6% were seen once. Sequencing used normal lung tissue next to the tumor, obtained at surgery. Receptor source: a male donor with early-stage non-small cell lung cancer.

At least ten counts were recorded for this clonotype. Within a library made for alpha chains, this beta chain is off target, and its count is uninformative. The chain links TRBV7-8 to TRBJ2-1, with D unclear. Germline-derived CDR1 and CDR2 are SGHVS and FQNEAQ. V was clipped by 1 base and J by 0 bases, with 7 bases between them. The CDR3 runs 15 residues. This CDR3 is CASSLGSSSYNEQFF. The CDR3 region has the DNA TGTGCCAGCAGCTTAGGGAGTAGCTCCTACAATGAGCAGTTCTTC.

The sample holds many counts of this clonotype. This beta chain is a stray sequence in a library constructed for alpha chains; its clone size is not meaningful. The rearrangement joins TRBV6-5 to TRBJ2-5; tentative D call: TRBD1 (5 bases). With 5 bases removed from V and 7 bases from J, the gap between germline ends came to 17 bases. CDR3 length: 14 residues. Germline CDR1 is MNHEY and CDR2 is SVGAGI. For the CDR3, the DNA is TGTGCCAGCAGTCCCAGGGTCCGGAGTCGGACCCAGTACTTC. Residues: CASSPRVRSRTQYF.

This clonotype was recorded many times. Since it is a stray read in a library aimed at alpha chains, this beta chain has a size that is not meaningful. J is TRBJ2-3 and V is TRBV3-1; 8 bases line up with TRBD2. Per germline, CDR1 LGHDT and CDR2 YNNKEL (reference sequence). Trimming took 4 bases from V and 3 from J; bases not matched to a gene: 18. The CDR3 consists of 19 residues. The CDR3 protein is CASSRDARRREDDTDTQYF. The CDR3 DNA follows: TGTGCCAGCAGCCGAGATGCGCGGCGGCGGGAGGATGATACAGATACGCAGTATTTT.

This clonotype was seen repeatedly, ten times or more. This beta chain is an off-target read within a library intended for alpha chains, so its frequency means little. The chain joins TRBV27 to TRBJ2-3; 7 bases align to TRBD2. This CDR3 is 18 amino acids long. Germline V CDR1 and CDR2: MNHEY, SMNVEV (reference sequence). The J segment lost 3 bases and the V segment lost 0 bases, leaving 12 bases of the junction unmatched. For the CDR3, the DNA is TGTGCCAGCAGTTTATCCGTACCGAGCGGGATTAGGACAGATACGCAGTATTTT. Protein: CASSLSVPSGIRTDTQYF.

This clonotype was counted many times. Within a library made for alpha chains, this beta chain is off target, and its count is uninformative. The chain uses TRBV20-1 and TRBJ2-7; tentatively, D is TRBD1 or TRBD2 (5 bases each). Germline V gives CDR1 DFQATT, CDR2 SNEGSKA (reference sequence). The CDR3 has 15 residues. V shed 5 bases and J shed 3 bases, with 20 bases lying between them. This CDR3 is CSAVGTSGTVYEQYF. The CDR3 nucleotides read TGCAGTGCTGTTGGGACGTCGGGAACAGTCTACGAGCAGTACTTC.

Many counts were recorded for this clonotype. This beta chain is an unintended read in a library built for alpha chains; its size means little. The chain is built from TRBV20-1 and TRBJ2-1; 7 nucleotides match TRBD2. Germline values: CDR1 DFQATT, CDR2 SNEGSKA (reference sequence). V was pared by 0 bases and J by 8 bases, with 10 bases of the junction left unmatched. CDR3 length: 15 amino acids. The CDR3 protein is CSARDWREGKDEQFF. Written as DNA, the CDR3 is TGCAGTGCTAGAGATTGGAGGGAGGGCAAAGATGAGCAGTTCTTC.

At least ten counts were recorded for this clonotype. This beta chain came through as a stray read in a library set up for alpha chains, and its size says little. The rearrangement joins TRBV7-9 to TRBJ2-7; no firm D call. The CDR3 runs 13 residues. Between the trimmed V and J ends, which lost 5 bases and 5 bases, there was a span of 13 bases. Per the germline V gene, CDR1 is SEHNR and CDR2 is FQNEAQ (reference sequence). CDR3 region: CASSPVMGHEQYF. The CDR3, as DNA: TGTGCCAGCAGCCCCGTTATGGGCCACGAGCAGTACTTC.

This clonotype was counted at least ten times. Found in a library prepared for alpha chains, this beta chain is an off-target read, and its abundance has little meaning. V gene TRBV14 combines with J gene TRBJ2-4; D is undetermined. The germline V and J ends were trimmed by 5 bases and 0 bases, with 8 bases remaining between them. Germline values: CDR1 SGHDN, CDR2 FVKESK. The CDR3 totals 14 residues. This chain's CDR3 is CASSFGVAKNIQYF. The CDR3 bases are TGTGCCAGCAGCTTCGGAGTAGCCAAAAACATTCAGTACTTC.

Comment on this clonotype: One junction end disagrees with the germline gene, perhaps due to a read error. In a library made to pick up alpha chains, this beta chain is a stray read with a size that means little. This chain links TRBV10-3 with TRBJ1-3, with 7 nucleotides matching TRBD1. Germline-derived CDR1 and CDR2 are ENHRY and SYGVKD. CDR3 length: 13 residues. CDR3 protein: CTISEGVDRLITF. CDR3 bases: TGTACCATCAGTGAAGGGGTGGACAGGCTGATTACTTTT.

Turning to this clonotype: For a library built for alpha chains, this beta chain is a stray read; little rests on its size. The chain uses TRBV7-2 and TRBJ1-3; TRBD1 aligns across 8 bases. V was clipped by 5 bases and J by 2 bases; unmatched bases: 8. This CDR3 spans 16 amino acids. Looked up from germline, CDR1 is SGHTA and CDR2 is FQGNSA. CDR3 DNA: TGTGCCAGCAGCCCCCAGGGGGCCAGCACTGGAAACACCATATATTTT. Its translation: CASSPQGASTGNTIYF.

By proportion, this clonotype is medium-sized. This beta chain is off target for a library built for alpha chains, so its abundance means little. The chain links TRBV6-5 to TRBJ2-7; D perhaps matches TRBD1 (6 bases). V lost 6 bases to trimming and J lost 5 bases, with 11 bases between them. The CDR3 runs to 12 residues. Germline CDR1 MNHEY, CDR2 SVGAGI. CDR3 DNA: TGTGCCAGCAGCCCCCAGGGGAACGAGCAGTACTTC. As protein: CASSPQGNEQYF.

Ten or more counts support this clonotype. The library was designed around alpha chains, so this beta chain is a stray read whose abundance carries little weight. This rearrangement joins TRBV28 to TRBJ2-7; 9 bases line up with TRBD1. The V gene end was trimmed by 4 bases and the J gene end by 5 bases; junction bases not matched to a gene: 12. This CDR3 is 16 amino acids long. Germline assignment: CDR1 MDHEN and CDR2 SYDVKM. This CDR3 reads CASSSLPGTGSNEQYF. In DNA, the CDR3 is TGTGCCAGCAGTTCCTTACCGGGGACAGGGTCCAACGAGCAGTACTTC.

A few counts support this clonotype. This beta chain is a stray sequence in a library constructed for alpha chains; its clone size is not meaningful. The gene calls are TRBV7-9 and TRBJ1-1; no reliable D call. The CDR3 has 15 residues. V lost 1 base and J lost 0, with 9 bases in between. Germline V lookup: CDR1 SEHNR, CDR2 FQNEAQ (reference sequence). CDR3 DNA: TGTGCCAGCAGCTTAGGGGATATTATGAACACTGAAGCTTTCTTT. Translating gives CASSLGDIMNTEAFF.

Many counts were recorded for this clonotype. Little can be read into the size of this beta chain, an off-target read in a library designed for alpha chains. The rearrangement joins TRBV10-3 to TRBJ2-5; D gene unclear. The CDR3 contains 13 residues. The germline gives CDR1 ENHRY, CDR2 SYGVKD. Trimming left V 10 bases short and J 5 bases short, with 17 bases between. This CDR3 is CATQLPPGETQYF. DNA of the CDR3: TGTGCCACACAATTACCCCCCGGGGAGACCCAGTACTTC.

As to this clonotype: Since the library was made to target alpha chains, this beta chain is a stray read and its abundance is not meaningful. The chain uses TRBV29-1 and TRBJ2-7; TRBD1 is a possible D gene (5 bases). This CDR3 is 12 amino acids long. Germline V CDR1 and CDR2: SQVTM, ANQGSEA. V was clipped by 7 bases and J by 3 bases, with 13 bases between them. The CDR3 region is CSARARNYEQYF. Here the CDR3 DNA reads TGCAGCGCCAGGGCTCGGAACTACGAGCAGTACTTC.

This clonotype was detected many times. This beta chain is a stray sequence in a library constructed for alpha chains; its clone size is not meaningful. The rearrangement uses TRBV12-3 or TRBV12-4 and TRBJ2-5; D is uncertain. The length of the CDR3 is 16 residues. Trimming took 0 bases from V and 4 from J, leaving 15 bases between them. The CDR3 DNA is TGTGCCAGCAGTTTAGCGCTGGGCCGTGTGTCAGAGACCCAGTACTTC. As protein: CASSLALGRVSETQYF.

The table lists this clonotype with many counts. Since it is a stray read in a library aimed at alpha chains, this beta chain has a size that is not meaningful. This sequence joins TRBV6-5 and TRBJ2-7; 10 nucleotides align to TRBD1. The trim removed 4 bases at V and 4 bases at J, leaving 4 bases unmatched. The germline V gene has CDR1 MNHEY and CDR2 SVGAGI. This CDR3 has 14 amino acids. In DNA, the CDR3 is TGTGCCAGCAGTTCTCCGGGACAGGGGTACGAGCAGTACTTC. It codes for CASSSPGQGYEQYF.

This clonotype was seen repeatedly, ten times or more. Since the library was made to target alpha chains, this beta chain is a stray read and its abundance is not meaningful. The V call is TRBV18, the J call TRBJ2-3; D perhaps matches TRBD2 (5 bases). Trimming stripped 4 bases from V and 2 bases from J, with 13 bases between. CDR1 is KGHSH, CDR2 LQKENI, per germline. CDR3 length: 15 amino acids. For the CDR3, the DNA is TGTGCCAGCTCACGAGAGGTTCGGGACACAGATACGCAGTATTTT. Translation gives CASSREVRDTDTQYF. Full variable domain (remainder filled in from reference TRBV18 and TRBJ2-3): NAGVMQNPRHLVRRRGQEARLRCSPMKGHSHVYWYRQLPEEGLKFMVYLQKENIIDESGMPKERFSAEFPKEGPSILRIQQVVRGDSAAYFCASSREVRDTDTQYFGPGTRLTVL.

To note about this clonotype: This may arise from a read error, as a much more abundant clone is one base away. This beta chain represents an off-target read in a library built for alpha chains; its size is of limited meaning. This rearrangement joins TRBV18 to TRBJ2-5, with D unclear. CDR3 length: 15 residues. CDR1 and CDR2 (germline): KGHSH, LQKENI. The CDR3 here is CASSPSASVQEIQYF. CDR3 bases: TGTGCCAGCTCACCCTCGGCTTCAGTCCAAGAGATCCAGTACTTC.

This clonotype showed up just a few times. Found in a library prepared for alpha chains, this beta chain is an off-target read, and its abundance has little meaning. The chain couples TRBV5-1 to TRBJ2-3, with D perhaps assigned TRBD1 or TRBD2 (5 bases each). This CDR3 region has 15 residues. Trimming removed 4 bases at V and 0 bases at J, with 12 bases between. CDR1 is SGHRS and CDR2 is YFSETQ in the germline V gene. The CDR3 DNA is TGCGCCAGCAGCCCTGGGGCGGGTAGCACAGATACGCAGTATTTT. Translated: CASSPGAGSTDTQYF.

This clonotype appeared many times. Little can be read into the size of this beta chain, an off-target read in a library designed for alpha chains. The chain combines TRBV7-6 with TRBJ2-3; maybe TRBD2 (5 bases). The CDR3 length is 14 residues. The germline V gene has CDR1 SGHVS and CDR2 FNYEAQ. Trimming pared 1 base from V and 3 bases from J, leaving 8 bases between. DNA of the CDR3: TGTGCCAGCAGCTTAGGGACTCTAACAGATACGCAGTATTTT. As protein: CASSLGTLTDTQYF.

This clonotype occurred a few times. This beta chain came through as a stray read in a library set up for alpha chains, and its size says little. V and J are TRBV27 and TRBJ2-3; D uncertain. The CDR3 totals 12 residues. The ends were cut back, 8 bases at V and 2 bases at J, with 8 bases in the middle. Germline lookup yields CDR1 MNHEY and CDR2 SMNVEV (reference sequence). The DNA for the CDR3 is TGTGCCAGCTATGGTGCCACAGATACGCAGTATTTT. The encoded protein is CASYGATDTQYF.

This clonotype was recorded at least ten times. Found in a library prepared for alpha chains, this beta chain is an off-target read, and its abundance has little meaning. The chain recombines TRBV30 with TRBJ1-1, with D possibly matching TRBD1 (6 bases). V was trimmed by 5 bases and J by 1 base, leaving 20 bases between them. Germline CDR1 reads GTSNPN; CDR2 reads SVGIG (reference sequence). The CDR3 has 16 residues. The CDR3 DNA is TGTGCCTGGGATCGCCGACAGGCTCCATCGAACACTGAAGCTTTCTTT. This encodes CAWDRRQAPSNTEAFF.

This clonotype is medium-sized within its sample. The library was prepared for alpha chains; this beta chain is a stray read, so its frequency means little. This chain joins TRBV19 and TRBJ2-6; D is perhaps TRBD1 (5 bases). The CDR3 totals 15 residues. Germline loops: CDR1 LNHDA, CDR2 SQIVND (reference sequence). With 7 bases removed from V and 0 bases from J, the gap between germline ends came to 10 bases. The CDR3 reads CASTRGTSGANVLTF. The CDR3 coding sequence is TGTGCCAGTACAAGGGGCACCTCTGGGGCCAACGTCCTGACTTTC.

This clonotype was counted many times. Within a library made for alpha chains, this beta chain is off target, and its count is uninformative. The chain is built from TRBV20-1 and TRBJ2-3, with 10 bases that match TRBD2. Germline V CDR1 and CDR2: DFQATT, SNEGSKA (reference sequence). The J segment lost 2 bases and the V segment lost 6 bases, leaving 5 bases of the junction unmatched. The CDR3 totals 14 residues. CDR3 loop: CSAKLAGLTDTQYF. The CDR3 DNA sequence: TGCAGTGCAAAACTAGCGGGGCTCACAGATACGCAGTATTTT.

The table lists this clonotype with many counts. This beta chain was picked up by a library intended for alpha chains and is off target, so its count carries little meaning. This chain links TRBV29-1 with TRBJ2-2, with D perhaps matching TRBD1 (6 bases). Looked up from germline, CDR1 is SQVTM and CDR2 is ANQGSEA. Trimming cost V 7 bases and J 4 bases, with 13 bases left between them. This CDR3 contains 13 residues. Here the CDR3 reads CSATTGPTGELFF. The DNA for the CDR3 is TGCAGCGCCACGACAGGTCCCACCGGGGAGCTGTTTTTT.

This clonotype was detected many times. Within a library made for alpha chains, this beta chain is off target, and its count is uninformative. In DNA, the CDR3 is TGTGCCAGCAGCCGGCGAGAAGCTTTCTTT. This translates into CASSRREAFF. V and J are TRBV11-2 and TRBJ1-1; no firm D call. CDR1 SGHAT and CDR2 FQNNGV come from the germline V gene. V dropped 5 bases and J dropped 8 bases, with 6 bases sitting between them. This CDR3 is 10 amino acids long.

Concerning this clonotype: This beta chain slipped into a library made for alpha chains as a stray read, so its size is not meaningful. The chain couples TRBV7-8 to TRBJ2-1; 7 bases match TRBD2. The germline gives CDR1 SGHVS, CDR2 FQNEAQ. V lost 3 bases to trimming and J lost 6 bases; unmatched junction nucleotides: 5. The CDR3 sequence is 14 residues long. CDR3 nucleotides: TGTGCCAGCAGCTTTTTTGGGGGGGGCAATGAGCAGTTCTTC. This gives the protein CASSFFGGGNEQFF.

There are many counts of this clonotype. This beta chain is off target for a library built for alpha chains, so its abundance means little. This rearrangement joins TRBV20-1 to TRBJ2-5; TRBD1 matches at 9 bases. Looked up from germline, CDR1 is DFQATT and CDR2 is SNEGSKA (reference sequence). The CDR3 length is 15 residues. The V and J ends lost 3 bases and 6 bases, in that order; junction bases with no gene match: 11. In DNA, the CDR3 is TGCAGTGCTAGCCCCCGGACAGGGGATCCGAAGACCCAGTACTTC. It codes for CSASPRTGDPKTQYF.

This clonotype qualifies as medium-sized. The library was designed around alpha chains, so this beta chain is a stray read whose abundance carries little weight. The CDR3 is CASKYSGSRYEQFF. CDR3 nucleotide sequence: TGTGCCAGCAAGTACAGCGGGAGTAGGTATGAGCAGTTCTTC. The chain is built from TRBV2 and TRBJ2-1; 8 positions agree with TRBD2. V was pared by 7 bases and J by 8 bases, with 10 bases of the junction left unmatched. The CDR3 is 14 amino acids. The germline CDR1 and CDR2 sequences are SNHLY and FYNNEI.